A selection of T cell receptor beta chains follows, all from one sample in a study of T cell changes during pregnancy in multiple sclerosis. Method: immunoSEQ multiplex PCR; TCRdb's copy keeps in-frame clones and lacks some. Here the sample spans tens of thousands of clones, around 94% being singletons. Sequenced here: peripheral blood, sampled in the third trimester of pregnancy. These receptors all come from a female donor with multiple sclerosis, enrolled in a pregnancy study. The CDR3 runs from the conserved cysteine through the conserved F or W. The order of the fields is V gene, CDR3 protein.

TRBV19 CASSMTSGSTETQYF
TRBV18 CASSPGTAYEQYF
TRBV6-5 CASRETELNYGYTF
TRBV2 CASSEVGQVYREPYQPQHF
TRBV2 CASTRESLPTEAFF
TRBV5-1 CASSLAGRGNTGELFF
TRBV27 CASSWTGLNTEAFF
TRBV5-6 CASSLWEGLGAFF
TRBV5-4 CASSFGSTSEFF
TRBV6-1 CASSEALQLAETQYF
TRBV18 CASSPPRTGVMNTEAFF
TRBV5-6 CASSLVPAGVLDEQFF
TRBV19 CASSNRAGNTEAFF
TRBV14 CASSQSGVHGYTF
TRBV5-1 CASSFLSAVHSYEQYF
TRBV7-2 CASSFTGGDRTNQPQHF
TRBV6-5 CASRDREETQYF
TRBV5-1 CASSLSGDSTDTQYF